The 12 T cell receptor beta chains given below trace back to one sample, sequenced in a study of blood T cell repertoires in COVID-19. The protocol was immunoSEQ multiplex PCR, while the TCRdb copy is restricted to in-frame clones and leaves out a portion. The sample lists some 180,000 clones; 86% were seen once. Sequences were obtained from PBMCs or T cells enriched from blood (not recorded which). The receptors come from a woman aged 40 to 49 in a cohort exposed to, infected with or recovered from COVID-19 (not recorded which).

The rearrangement uses TRBV4-3 and TRBJ2-1; D is perhaps TRBD2 (5 bases). The V and J ends lost 1 base and 8 bases respectively, with 15 bases between them. The CDR3 spans 15 residues. CDR1 LGHNA and CDR2 YSLEER come from the germline V gene. The DNA of the CDR3 is TGCGCCAGCAGCCAAGTAGGCCTAGCAGGCGATGAGCAGTTCTTC. Translating it yields CASSQVGLAGDEQFF.

This sequence joins TRBV6-5 and TRBJ1-2; 8 bases agree with TRBD1. Germline trimming cut 5 bases from V and 8 bases from J; bases unmatched to any gene: 13. Germline V gene lookup returns CDR1 MNHEY and CDR2 SVGAGI. The CDR3 has 15 residues. DNA for the CDR3: TGTGCCAGCAGTACAGGGGGAGGCGTGGATAAGGGCTACACCTTC. Its translation is CASSTGGGVDKGYTF.

V and J are TRBV18 and TRBJ2-1; 11 bases agree with TRBD2. There are 16 residues in the CDR3. V lost 0 bases and J lost 4; bases outside the gene matches: 2. The germline gives CDR1 KGHSH, CDR2 LQKENI. The CDR3 spells CASSPPSGGAYNEQFF. The CDR3 DNA follows: TGTGCCAGCTCACCACCTAGCGGGGGGGCGTACAATGAGCAGTTCTTC.

This clone showed up just a few times. V usage is TRBV12-3 or TRBV12-4 and J usage is TRBJ1-3; no reliable D call. The V gene lost 6 bases and the J gene lost 3 bases, with 6 bases spanning the gap. This CDR3 is built from 12 residues. CDR3: CASSRNGNTIYF. The CDR3, as DNA: TGTGCCAGCAGCCGTAATGGAAACACCATATATTTT.

The chain recombines TRBV5-1 with TRBJ1-1; no firm D call. The germline V and J ends were trimmed by 3 bases and 6 bases, with 15 bases remaining between them. This CDR3 is 14 amino acids long. CDR1 and CDR2 (germline): SGHRS, YFSETQ. As DNA, the CDR3 is TGCGCCAGCAGCTACTCGGGAGGAAGTTCTGAAGCTTTCTTT. This sequence encodes CASSYSGGSSEAFF.

V is TRBV7-2 and J is TRBJ1-2, with D tentatively TRBD1 (5 bases). Germline V CDR1 and CDR2: SGHTA, FQGNSA. V was trimmed by 1 base and J by 8 bases, leaving 14 bases between them. This CDR3 spans 14 amino acids. Here the CDR3 reads CASSLGSRGRGYTF. In DNA form, the CDR3 reads TGTGCCAGCAGCTTAGGTAGTAGGGGTCGCGGCTACACCTTC.

This clone was observed a few times. This rearrangement joins TRBV5-1 to TRBJ1-6, with D possibly being TRBD1 (5 bases). The V end was cut by 5 bases, the J end by 8 bases, with 11 bases between. Germline loops: CDR1 SGHRS, CDR2 YFSETQ. CDR3 length: 13 residues. This CDR3 is CASSSQGHSPLHF. The CDR3 DNA reads TGCGCCAGCAGTTCGCAGGGTCATTCACCCCTCCACTTT.

This clone was detected once. The V call is TRBV7-9, the J call TRBJ2-1; D is possibly TRBD2 (5 bases). This CDR3 comprises 11 residues. Germline V gives CDR1 SEHNR, CDR2 FQNEAQ (reference sequence). The ends were cut back, 5 bases at V and 8 bases at J, with 7 bases in the middle. Written as DNA, the CDR3 is TGTGCCAGCAGCGCTAGCTATGAGCAGTTCTTC. Amino acid sequence: CASSASYEQFF.

The chain couples TRBV15 to TRBJ1-6; 9 nucleotides align to TRBD1. Germline-derived CDR1 and CDR2 are LNHNV and YYDKDF (reference sequence). This CDR3 comprises 14 residues. V was pared by 6 bases and J by 8 bases, with 5 bases of the junction left unmatched. The CDR3 nucleotides read TGTGCCACCAGATCGGGACAGGGATATTCACCCCTCCACTTT. It is translated as CATRSGQGYSPLHF.

J is TRBJ1-2 and V is TRBV4-1, with D uncertain. V gave up 4 bases and J gave up 4 bases, with 13 bases separating them. In germline, CDR1 is MGHRA, CDR2 YSYEKL. There are 14 residues in the CDR3. Here the CDR3 DNA reads TGCGCCAGCAGCCCCCCGTCGGCGGGCTATGGCTACACCTTC. Translated: CASSPPSAGYGYTF.

The chain carries TRBV23-1 and TRBJ1-1, with D uncertain. TRBV23-1 is treated as an ORF (open reading frame) with a function not yet certain. The CDR3 covers 10 residues. V was trimmed by 6 bases and J by 11 bases, leaving 10 bases between them. The CDR3 loop is CASRRQVAFF. The CDR3 nucleotides are TGCGCCAGCAGACGACAAGTCGCTTTCTTT.

The rearrangement links TRBV7-9 to TRBJ2-5, with 12 bases that match TRBD1. The trim removed 4 bases at V and 5 bases at J, leaving 8 bases unmatched. Per the germline V gene, CDR1 is SEHNR and CDR2 is FQNEAQ (reference sequence). The CDR3 runs to 16 residues. In DNA, the CDR3 is TGTGCCAGCAGCTGGGACAGGGGGCTATTTCGGGAGACCCAGTACTTC. Translation: CASSWDRGLFRETQYF.